The subject of this entry is one TCR beta chain. This specimen comes from a study of blood T cell repertoires in COVID-19. As for the study in general: From T cells, B-cell-depleted T cells, or PBMCs came the material, which was cDNA or gDNA.

Participants spanned ages roughly 18 to 90 years and resided in 20 to 25 US areas. Trimming removed 0 bases at V and 3 bases at J, with 4 bases between. This CDR3 has 13 amino acids. Germline V gene data show CDR1 as SGHRS and CDR2 as YFSETQ. Method: immunoSEQ multiplex PCR; TCRdb's copy keeps in-frame clones and lacks some. The sample lists 260,000 or so clones, 85% occurring once. The chain is built from TRBV5-1 and TRBJ2-1, with unresolved D. This TCR derives from a woman aged 45-60 years who had recovered from COVID-19. Sequenced: PBMCs or T cells enriched from blood (not recorded which). CDR3 sequence (DNA): TGCGCCAGCAGCTTGGATCGCTACAATGAGCAGTTCTTC. It is translated as CASSLDRYNEQFF.